Included here is one T cell receptor beta chain sequence, with context. The V end lost 7 bases, the J end lost 6 bases, and 15 bases lay between the germline ends. CDR3 length: 14 residues. CDR1 MNHEY and CDR2 SMNVEV come from the germline V gene (reference sequence). Sequenced by immunoSEQ multiplex PCR; TCRdb stores in-frame clones only, minus some. This table holds around 76,000 clones, roughly 84% found once. The data stem from a study of T cell responses to AZD1222 COVID-19 vaccine. This clonotype originated in an adult in good health. Sequences were derived from peripheral blood, sampled on day 0 of AZD1222 vaccination. This chain connects TRBV27 to TRBJ2-2; D is ambiguous. The CDR3: CASMLGIVPGELFF. The CDR3 DNA follows: TGTGCCAGCATGTTAGGAATCGTTCCCGGGGAGCTGTTTTTT.